This T cell receptor beta chain was sequenced for a study of identical twins. The CDR3 covers 17 residues. V shed 7 bases and J 0 bases; nucleotides not matched to a gene: 9. Germline V gene data show CDR1 as SNHLY and CDR2 as FYNNEI. TCRdb redid the calling of the 5' RACE reads with MiXCR, one entry per CDR3 protein. The sample lists about 240,000 distinct CDR3 sequences, over 9.5% seen once, with under 4.5% in the top ten. These same data were also listed under a study on yellow fever vaccine responses in identical twins.

This receptor was identified in a woman aged 18-30 years in good health. The sequenced material came from memory (CD45RO+) T cells sorted from blood. The chain uses TRBV2 and TRBJ2-6, with 7 bases that match TRBD1. CDR3 protein: CASTRDRAPSGANVLTF. CDR3 DNA: TGTGCCAGCACCCGGGACAGAGCCCCCTCTGGGGCCAACGTCCTGACTTTC.